This TCR beta chain was identified during a study of T-cell reconstitution after alpha-beta-depleted transplantation in children. During its preparation, the TCRbeta library received unique molecular identifiers. TCRdb reanalysed the PCR reads using MiXCR and keeps one entry per CDR3 protein. The sample has a few hundred thousand distinct CDR3 sequences, less than 15% seen once. The CDR3 contains 14 residues. Trimming removed 7 bases at V and 3 bases at J, with 15 bases between. The chain links TRBV12-3 or TRBV12-4 to TRBJ1-1; D is ambiguous. The TCR comes from a human donor who donated a stem cell graft to a child with Fanconi anemia. Sequencing was performed on PBMCs, taken from the stem cell graft. CDR3 nucleotides: TGTGCCAGCACCCCTGGAAGTGGAGACACTGAAGCTTTCTTT. Protein: CASTPGSGDTEAFF.